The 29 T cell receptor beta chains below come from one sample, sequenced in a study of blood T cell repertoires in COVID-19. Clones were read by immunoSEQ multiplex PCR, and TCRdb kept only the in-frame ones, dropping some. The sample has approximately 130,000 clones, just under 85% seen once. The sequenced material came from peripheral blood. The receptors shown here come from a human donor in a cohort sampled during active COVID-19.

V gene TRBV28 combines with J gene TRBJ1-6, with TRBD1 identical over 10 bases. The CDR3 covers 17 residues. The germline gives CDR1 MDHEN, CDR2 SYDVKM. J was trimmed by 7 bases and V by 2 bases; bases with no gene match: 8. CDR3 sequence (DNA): TGTGCCAGCAGTTTAGGGACAGGGGCCTTTTTCAATTCACCCCTCCACTTT. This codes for CASSLGTGAFFNSPLHF. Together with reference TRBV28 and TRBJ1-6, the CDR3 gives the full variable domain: DVKVTQSSRYLVKRTGEKVFLECVQDMDHENMFWYRQDPGLGLRLIYFSYDVKMKEKGDIPEGYSVSREKKERFSLILESASTNQTSMYLCASSLGTGAFFNSPLHFGNGTRLTVT.

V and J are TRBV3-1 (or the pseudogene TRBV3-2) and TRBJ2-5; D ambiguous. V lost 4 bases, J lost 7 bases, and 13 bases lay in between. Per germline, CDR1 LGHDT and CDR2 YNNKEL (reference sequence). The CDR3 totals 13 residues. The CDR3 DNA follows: TGTGCCAGCAGCCCCAGTTATGGTCGGACCCAGTACTTC. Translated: CASSPSYGRTQYF.

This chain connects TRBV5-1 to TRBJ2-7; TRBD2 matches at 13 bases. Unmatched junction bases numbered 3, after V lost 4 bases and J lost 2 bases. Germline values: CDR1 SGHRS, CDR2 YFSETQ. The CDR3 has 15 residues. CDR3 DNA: TGCGCCAGCAGCCAGACTAGCGGGGGGACCTACGAGCAGTACTTC. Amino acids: CASSQTSGGTYEQYF.

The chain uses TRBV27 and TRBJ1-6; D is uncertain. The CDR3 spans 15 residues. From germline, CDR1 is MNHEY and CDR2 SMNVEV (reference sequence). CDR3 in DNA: TGTGCTACAAGAGGGCCCAGCTCCTATAATTCACCCCTCCACTTT. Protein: CATRGPSSYNSPLHF.

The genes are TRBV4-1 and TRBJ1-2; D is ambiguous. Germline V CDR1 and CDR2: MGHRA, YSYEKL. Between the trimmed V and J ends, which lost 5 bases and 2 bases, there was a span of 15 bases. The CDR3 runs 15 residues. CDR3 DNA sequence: TGCGCCAGCAGCGACGACAAGGACTGGAACTATGGCTACACCTTC. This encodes CASSDDKDWNYGYTF.

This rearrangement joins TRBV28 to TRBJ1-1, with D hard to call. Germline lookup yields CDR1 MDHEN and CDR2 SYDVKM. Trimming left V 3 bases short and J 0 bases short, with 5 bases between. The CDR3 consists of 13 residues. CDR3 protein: CASSFPMNTEAFF. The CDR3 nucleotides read TGTGCCAGCAGTTTTCCCATGAACACTGAAGCTTTCTTT.

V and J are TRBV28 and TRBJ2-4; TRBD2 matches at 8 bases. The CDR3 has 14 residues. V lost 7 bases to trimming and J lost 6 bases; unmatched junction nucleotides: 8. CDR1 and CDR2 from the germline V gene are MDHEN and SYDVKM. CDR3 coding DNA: TGTGCCAGCATGGGCGGGGGGCCAATAAACATTCAGTACTTC. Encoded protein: CASMGGGPINIQYF.

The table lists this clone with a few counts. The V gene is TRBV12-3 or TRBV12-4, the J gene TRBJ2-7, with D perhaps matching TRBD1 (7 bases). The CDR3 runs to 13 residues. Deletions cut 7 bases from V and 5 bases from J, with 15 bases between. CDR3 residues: CASTQGGGHEQYF. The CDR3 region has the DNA TGTGCCAGCACTCAGGGGGGTGGCCACGAGCAGTACTTC.

In DNA form, the CDR3 reads TGTGCCAGCTCACCGCAACAGGGGAGTTTCAATGAGCAGTTCTTC. Amino acids: CASSPQQGSFNEQFF. The chain links TRBV18 to TRBJ2-1; the match to TRBD1 covers 7 bases. CDR1 is KGHSH, CDR2 LQKENI, per germline. V shed 3 bases and J 6 bases; nucleotides not matched to a gene: 8. This CDR3 comprises 15 residues. The full variable domain, completed using reference TRBV18 and TRBJ2-1, is NAGVMQNPRHLVRRRGQEARLRCSPMKGHSHVYWYRQLPEEGLKFMVYLQKENIIDESGMPKERFSAEFPKEGPSILRIQQVVRGDSAAYFCASSPQQGSFNEQFFGPGTRLTVL.

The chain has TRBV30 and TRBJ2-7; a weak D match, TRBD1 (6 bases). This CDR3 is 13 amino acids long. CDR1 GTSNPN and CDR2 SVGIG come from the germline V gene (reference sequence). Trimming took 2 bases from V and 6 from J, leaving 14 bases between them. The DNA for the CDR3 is TGTGCCTGGAGTCCTGGGACAAGCGGCGAGCAGTACTTC. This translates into CAWSPGTSGEQYF.

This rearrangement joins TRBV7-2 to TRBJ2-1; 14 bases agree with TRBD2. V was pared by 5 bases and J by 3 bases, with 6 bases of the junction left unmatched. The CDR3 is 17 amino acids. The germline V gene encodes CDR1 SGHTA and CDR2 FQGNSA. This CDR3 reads CASSPRLAGGLYNEQFF. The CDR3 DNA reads TGTGCCAGCAGCCCGCGACTAGCGGGGGGGCTCTACAATGAGCAGTTCTTC.

The CDR3 spells CASSSTYNRELYF. The CDR3 nucleotides read TGTGCCAGCAGTTCCACTTATAACAGGGAACTGTACTTC. The chain uses TRBV7-3 and TRBJ2-7, with D tentatively TRBD1 (6 bases). Trimming cost V 6 bases and J 12 bases, with 21 bases left between them. CDR1 is SGHTA, CDR2 FQGTGA, per germline. The CDR3 is made up of 13 amino acids.

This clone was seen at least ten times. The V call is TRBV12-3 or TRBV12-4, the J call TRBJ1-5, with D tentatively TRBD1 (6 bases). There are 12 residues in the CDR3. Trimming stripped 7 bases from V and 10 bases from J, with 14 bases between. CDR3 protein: CASKTGTSPQHF. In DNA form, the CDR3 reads TGTGCCAGCAAGACCGGGACAAGTCCCCAGCATTTT.

For the CDR3, the DNA is TGTGCCAGCTCACCAGTGGCAGGGGGCCCGGGAACTGAAGCTTTCTTT. Translation: CASSPVAGGPGTEAFF. The chain employs TRBV18 and TRBJ1-1; TRBD1 matches 8 bases. The ends lost 2 bases at V and 5 bases at J; junction bases unmatched: 10. CDR1 is KGHSH, CDR2 LQKENI, per germline. This CDR3 is 16 amino acids long.

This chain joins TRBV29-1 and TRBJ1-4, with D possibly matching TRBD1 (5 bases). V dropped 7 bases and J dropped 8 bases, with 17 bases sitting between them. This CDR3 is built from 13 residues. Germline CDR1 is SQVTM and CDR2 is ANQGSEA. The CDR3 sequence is CSAIAGNGEKLFF. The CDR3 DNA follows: TGCAGCGCCATTGCAGGGAATGGGGAAAAACTGTTTTTT.

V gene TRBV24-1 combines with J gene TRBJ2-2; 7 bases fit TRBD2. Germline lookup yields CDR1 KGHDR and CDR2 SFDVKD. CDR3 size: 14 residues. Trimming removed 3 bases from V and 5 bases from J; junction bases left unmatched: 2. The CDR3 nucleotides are TGTGCCACCAGTGATGGGGGGGGAACCGGGGAGCTGTTTTTT. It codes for CATSDGGGTGELFF.

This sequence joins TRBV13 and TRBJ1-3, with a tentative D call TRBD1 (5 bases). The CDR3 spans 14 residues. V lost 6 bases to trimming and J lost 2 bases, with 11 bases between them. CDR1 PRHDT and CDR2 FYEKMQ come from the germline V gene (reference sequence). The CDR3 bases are TGTGCCAGCAGGGCTCAGGGTGCTGGAAACACCATATATTTT. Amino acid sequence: CASRAQGAGNTIYF.

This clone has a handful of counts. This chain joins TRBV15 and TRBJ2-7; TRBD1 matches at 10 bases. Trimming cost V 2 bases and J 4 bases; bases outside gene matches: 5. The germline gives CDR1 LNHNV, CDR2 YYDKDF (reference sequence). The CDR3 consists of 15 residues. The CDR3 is CATSRTRDRGYEQYF. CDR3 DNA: TGTGCCACCAGCAGAACACGGGACAGGGGATACGAGCAGTACTTC.

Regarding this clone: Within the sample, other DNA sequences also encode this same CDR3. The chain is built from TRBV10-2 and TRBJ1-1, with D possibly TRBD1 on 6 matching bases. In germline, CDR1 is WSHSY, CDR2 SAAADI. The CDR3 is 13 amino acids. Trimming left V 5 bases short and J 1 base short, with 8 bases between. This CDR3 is CASSPQGNTEAFF. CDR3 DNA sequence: TGCGCCAGCAGTCCACAGGGGAACACTGAAGCTTTCTTT.

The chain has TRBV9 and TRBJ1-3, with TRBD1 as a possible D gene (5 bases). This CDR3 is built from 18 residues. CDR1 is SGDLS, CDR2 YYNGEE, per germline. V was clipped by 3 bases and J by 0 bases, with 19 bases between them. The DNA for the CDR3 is TGTGCCAGCAGCGCCCCCCCCTCGGGGGACTTCTCTGGAAACACCATATATTTT. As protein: CASSAPPSGDFSGNTIYF.

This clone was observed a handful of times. The CDR3 DNA is TGTGCCAGCAGCCAAGGAGACAGGGTTACAATTCACAATGAGCAGTTCTTC. Protein product: CASSQGDRVTIHNEQFF. This chain uses TRBV3-1 (or the pseudogene TRBV3-2) with TRBJ2-1, with TRBD1 matching 7 bases. CDR1 is LGHDT, CDR2 YNNKEL, per germline (reference sequence). With 1 base clipped from V and 5 bases from J, the junction kept 11 bases outside the gene matches. CDR3 size: 17 residues.

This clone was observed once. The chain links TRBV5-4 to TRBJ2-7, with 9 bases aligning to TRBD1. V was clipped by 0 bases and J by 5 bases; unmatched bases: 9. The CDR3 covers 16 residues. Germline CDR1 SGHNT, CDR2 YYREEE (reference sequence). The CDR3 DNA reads TGTGCCAGCAGCTTGGCTTTTGGGACAGGGTCCAACGAGCAGTACTTC. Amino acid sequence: CASSLAFGTGSNEQYF.

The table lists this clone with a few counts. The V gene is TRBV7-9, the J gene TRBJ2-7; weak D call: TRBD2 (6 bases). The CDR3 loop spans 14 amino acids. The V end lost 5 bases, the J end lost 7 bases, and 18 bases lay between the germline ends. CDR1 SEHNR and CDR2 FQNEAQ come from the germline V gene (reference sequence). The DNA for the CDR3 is TGTGCCAGCAGCCCAGCCGGGGGAGAAGAAGAGCAGTACTTC. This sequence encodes CASSPAGGEEEQYF.

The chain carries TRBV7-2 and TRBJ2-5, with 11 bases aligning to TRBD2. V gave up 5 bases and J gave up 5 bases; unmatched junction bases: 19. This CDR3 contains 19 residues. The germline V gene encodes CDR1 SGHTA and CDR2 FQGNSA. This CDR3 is CASSGRSSGGVYSSETQYF. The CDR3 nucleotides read TGTGCCAGCAGCGGAAGGAGTAGCGGGGGGGTCTATTCCTCGGAGACCCAGTACTTC.

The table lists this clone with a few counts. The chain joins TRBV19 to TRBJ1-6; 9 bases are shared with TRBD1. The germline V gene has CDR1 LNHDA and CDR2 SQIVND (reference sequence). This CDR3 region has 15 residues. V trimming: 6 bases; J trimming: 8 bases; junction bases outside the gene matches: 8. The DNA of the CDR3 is TGTGCCAGTAGCCAAGGGGGGACAGGGTATTCACCCCTCCACTTT. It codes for CASSQGGTGYSPLHF.

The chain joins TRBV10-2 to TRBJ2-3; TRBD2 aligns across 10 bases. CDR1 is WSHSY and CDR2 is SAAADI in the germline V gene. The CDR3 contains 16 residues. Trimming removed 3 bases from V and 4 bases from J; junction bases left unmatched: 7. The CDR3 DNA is TGCGCCAGCAGTGATTTTCTAGCGGGGGTATCAGATACGCAGTATTTT. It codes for CASSDFLAGVSDTQYF.

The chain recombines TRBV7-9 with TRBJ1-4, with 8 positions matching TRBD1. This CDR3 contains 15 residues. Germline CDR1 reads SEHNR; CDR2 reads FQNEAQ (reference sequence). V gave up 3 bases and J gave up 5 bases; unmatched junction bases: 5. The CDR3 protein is CASSFGQGKNEKLFF. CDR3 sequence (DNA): TGTGCCAGCAGCTTCGGACAGGGTAAAAATGAAAAACTGTTTTTT.

CDR3 DNA: TGTGCCAGCAGCGCCGGCGGGCGGGGGGGGTACAATGAGCAGTTCTTC. Protein product: CASSAGGRGGYNEQFF. V gene TRBV9 combines with J gene TRBJ2-1; 9 nucleotides agree with TRBD2. Germline CDR1 reads SGDLS; CDR2 reads YYNGEE. J gave up 4 bases and V 3 bases, and 8 bases lay outside the gene matches. The CDR3 spans 16 residues. The complete variable domain, with remaining parts taken from reference TRBV9 and TRBJ2-1, reads DSGVTQTPKHLITATGQRVTLRCSPRSGDLSVYWYQQSLDQGLQFLIQYYNGEERAKGNILERFSAQQFPDLHSELNLSSLELGDSALYFCASSAGGRGGYNEQFFGPGTRLTVL.

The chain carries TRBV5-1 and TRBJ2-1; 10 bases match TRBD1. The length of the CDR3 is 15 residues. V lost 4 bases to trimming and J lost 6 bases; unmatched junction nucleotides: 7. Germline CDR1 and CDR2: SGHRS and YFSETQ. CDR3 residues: CASSTGTGEGNEQFF. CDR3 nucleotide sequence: TGCGCCAGCAGCACCGGGACAGGGGAAGGCAATGAGCAGTTCTTC.